What follows is one T cell receptor beta chain and its context. As yet, its antigen is unknown. This record comes from a study of blood T cells in healthy people across ages. Whole-study results and caveats: The diversity estimates, figures obtained from one million T cells, were considered underestimates.

The trim removed 5 bases at V and 6 bases at J, leaving 7 bases unmatched. From germline, CDR1 is SGHVS and CDR2 FNYEAQ. The CDR3 is 16 residues long. Primed by a sample-barcoded 5' primer and a J-beta primer mix, a second PCR proceeded for roughly 6 to 12 cycles. A template-switch adaptor with 12 random nucleotides tagged each cDNA molecule. TCRdb re-analysed the 5' RACE reads in MiXCR, keeping a single row per CDR3 protein. The sample shows about 780,000 distinct CDR3 sequences, roughly 25% of them seen only once. The same data also contributed to another study, on T cells of mothers and their children. From that paper: RNA that had been extracted went wholly into cDNA synthesis, at about 1.5 ug per 15 ul. Among related mother-child pairs, overlap was slightly higher than in unrelated pairs, though not significantly.

The receptor was isolated from a boy aged 10-17 years in good health. V is TRBV7-6 and J is TRBJ2-2; 12 bases map to TRBD1. Material: blood. The CDR3 protein is CASSPTGQGAPGELFF. In DNA, the CDR3 is TGTGCCAGCAGCCCGACGGGACAGGGGGCTCCCGGGGAGCTGTTTTTT.